This T cell receptor (beta chain) was found in a study of tumor-infiltrating lymphocytes in oesophageal squamous cell carcinoma. TCRdb processed the PCR reads anew with MiXCR; each CDR3 protein has one entry. The data show about 13,000 distinct CDR3 sequences, roughly 51% seen once. Germline CDR1 is MNHNS and CDR2 is SASEGT. This CDR3 is built from 16 residues. Sequenced sample: esophageal tumor tissue. The V and J genes are TRBV6-1 and TRBJ2-4, with TRBD1 as a possible D gene (5 bases). The end of the DNA is better explained by TRBJ2-7, so the J call may be wrong. The source of this sequence is a male donor with esophageal squamous cell carcinoma. DNA of the CDR3: TGTGCCAGCAGTGAAGCGGGCAGGGCGAGGAACGACGAGCAGTACTTC. Amino acid sequence: CASSEAGRARNDEQYF.